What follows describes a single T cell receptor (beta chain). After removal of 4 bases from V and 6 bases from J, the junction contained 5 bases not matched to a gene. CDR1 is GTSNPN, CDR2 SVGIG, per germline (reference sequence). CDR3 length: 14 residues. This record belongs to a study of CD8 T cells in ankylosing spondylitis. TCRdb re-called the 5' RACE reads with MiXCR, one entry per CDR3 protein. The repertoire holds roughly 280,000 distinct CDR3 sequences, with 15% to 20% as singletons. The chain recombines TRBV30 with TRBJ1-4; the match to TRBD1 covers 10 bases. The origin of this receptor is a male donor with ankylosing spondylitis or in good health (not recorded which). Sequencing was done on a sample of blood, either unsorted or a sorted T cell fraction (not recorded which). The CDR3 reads CAWNPGTGDEKLFF. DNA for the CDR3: TGTGCCTGGAACCCCGGGACAGGGGATGAAAAACTGTTTTTT. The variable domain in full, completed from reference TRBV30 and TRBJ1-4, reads SQTIHQWPATLVQPVGSPLSLECTVEGTSNPNLYWYRQAAGRGLQLLFYSVGIGQISSEVPQNLSASRPQDRQFILSSKKLLLSDSGFYLCAWNPGTGDEKLFFGSGTQLSVL.